Detailed here is one T cell receptor beta chain. CDR3 size: 13 residues. The V segment lost 6 bases and the J segment 3 bases; nucleotides outside the gene matches: 6. Germline assignment: CDR1 SQVTM and CDR2 ANQGSEA. The sample originates from a study of radiation and T cells in renal cell carcinoma. Time point defined: blood 2 weeks post-SBRT. The treatment was: 15 Gy SBRT to primary tumor, nephrectomy 4 weeks later. Blood was sampled at baseline, 2 weeks and 4 weeks after SBRT. TCRdb keeps only in-frame clones here, not all; method: immunoSEQ multiplex PCR. The sample records about 130,000 clones, around 85% being singletons.

V gene TRBV29-1 combines with J gene TRBJ2-7; 9 bases map to TRBD1. Sample: blood, taken from a patient whose treatment included radiotherapy and nephrectomy. This sequence was found in a man aged 50-59 years with renal cell carcinoma. The CDR3 DNA is TGCAGCGTGGGGGACAGGGTAGGCTACGAGCAGTACTTC. Translation gives CSVGDRVGYEQYF.